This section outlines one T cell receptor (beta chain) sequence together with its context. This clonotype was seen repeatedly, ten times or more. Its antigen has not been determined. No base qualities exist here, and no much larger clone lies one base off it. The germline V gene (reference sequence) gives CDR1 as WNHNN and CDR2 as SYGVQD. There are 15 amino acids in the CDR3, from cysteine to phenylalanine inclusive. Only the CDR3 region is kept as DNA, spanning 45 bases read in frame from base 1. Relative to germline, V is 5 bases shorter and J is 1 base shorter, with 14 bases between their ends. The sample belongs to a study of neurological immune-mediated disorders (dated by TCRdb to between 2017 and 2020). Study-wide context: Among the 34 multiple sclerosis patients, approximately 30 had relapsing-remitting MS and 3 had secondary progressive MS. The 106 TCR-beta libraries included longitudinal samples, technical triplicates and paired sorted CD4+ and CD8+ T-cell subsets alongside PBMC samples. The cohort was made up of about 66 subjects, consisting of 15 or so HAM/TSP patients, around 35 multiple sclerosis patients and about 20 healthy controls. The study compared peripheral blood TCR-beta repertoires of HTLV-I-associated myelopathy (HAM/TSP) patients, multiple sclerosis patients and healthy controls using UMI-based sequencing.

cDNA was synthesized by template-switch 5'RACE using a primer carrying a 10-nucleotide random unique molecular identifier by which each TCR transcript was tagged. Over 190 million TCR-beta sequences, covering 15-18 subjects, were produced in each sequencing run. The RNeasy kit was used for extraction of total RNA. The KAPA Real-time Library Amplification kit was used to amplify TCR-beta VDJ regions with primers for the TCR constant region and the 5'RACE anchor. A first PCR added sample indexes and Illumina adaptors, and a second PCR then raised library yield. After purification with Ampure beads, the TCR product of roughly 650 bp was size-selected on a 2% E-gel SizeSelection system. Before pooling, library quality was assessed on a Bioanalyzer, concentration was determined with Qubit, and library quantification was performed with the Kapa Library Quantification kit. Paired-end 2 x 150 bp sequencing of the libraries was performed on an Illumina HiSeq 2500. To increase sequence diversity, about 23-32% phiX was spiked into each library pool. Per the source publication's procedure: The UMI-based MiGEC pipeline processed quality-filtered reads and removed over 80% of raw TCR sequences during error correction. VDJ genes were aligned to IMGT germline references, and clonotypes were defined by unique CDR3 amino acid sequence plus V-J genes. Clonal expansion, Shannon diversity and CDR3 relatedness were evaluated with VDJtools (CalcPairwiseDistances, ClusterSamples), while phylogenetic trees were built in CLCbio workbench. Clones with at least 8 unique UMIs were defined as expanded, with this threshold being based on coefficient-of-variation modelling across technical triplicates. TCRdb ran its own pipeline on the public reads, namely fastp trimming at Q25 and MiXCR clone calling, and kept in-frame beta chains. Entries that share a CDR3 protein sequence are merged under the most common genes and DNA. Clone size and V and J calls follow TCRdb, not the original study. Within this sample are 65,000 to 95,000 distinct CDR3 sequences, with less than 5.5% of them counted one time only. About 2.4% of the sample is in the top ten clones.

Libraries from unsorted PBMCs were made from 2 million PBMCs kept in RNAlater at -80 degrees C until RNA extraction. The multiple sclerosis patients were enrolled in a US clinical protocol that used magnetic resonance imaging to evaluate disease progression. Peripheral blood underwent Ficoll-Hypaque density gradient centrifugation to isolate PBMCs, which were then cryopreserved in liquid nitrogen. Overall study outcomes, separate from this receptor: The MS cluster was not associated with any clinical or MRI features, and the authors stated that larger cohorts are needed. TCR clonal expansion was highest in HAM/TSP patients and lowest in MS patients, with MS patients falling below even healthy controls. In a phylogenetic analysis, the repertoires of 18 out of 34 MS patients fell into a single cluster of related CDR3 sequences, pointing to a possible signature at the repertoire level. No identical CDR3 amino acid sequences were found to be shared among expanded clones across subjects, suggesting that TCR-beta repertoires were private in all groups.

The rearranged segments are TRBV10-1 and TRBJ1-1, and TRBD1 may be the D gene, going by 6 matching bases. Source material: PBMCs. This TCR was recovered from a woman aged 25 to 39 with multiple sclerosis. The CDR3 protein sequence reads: CASSKTGMGNTEAFF. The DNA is TGCGCCAGCAGTAAGACAGGTATGGGGAACACTGAAGCTTTCTTT.